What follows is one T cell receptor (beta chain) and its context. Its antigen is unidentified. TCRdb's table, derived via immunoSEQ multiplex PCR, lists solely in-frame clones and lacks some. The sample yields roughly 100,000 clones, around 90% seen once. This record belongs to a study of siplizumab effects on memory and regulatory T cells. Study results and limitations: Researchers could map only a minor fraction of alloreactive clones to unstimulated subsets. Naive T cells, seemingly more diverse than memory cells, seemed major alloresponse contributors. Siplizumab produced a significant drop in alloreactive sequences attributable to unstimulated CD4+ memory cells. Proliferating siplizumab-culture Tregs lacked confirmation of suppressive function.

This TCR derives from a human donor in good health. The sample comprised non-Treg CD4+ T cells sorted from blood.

CDR3 DNA sequence: TGTGCCAGCAGCTTGTGGGGGACGGGCGGCGAGCAGTACTTC. Protein sequence: CASSLWGTGGEQYF. V gene TRBV5-6 combines with J gene TRBJ2-7; D is possibly TRBD1 or TRBD2 (5 bases each). The CDR3 sequence is 14 residues long. The V gene's germline CDR1 is SGHDT and CDR2 YYEEEE. Trimming took 1 base from V and 6 from J, leaving 14 bases between them.